This TCR beta chain was captured in a study of cytomegalovirus exposure and HLA in healthy donors. General study results and limits: Available immune exposure information covered CMV serostatus only. In the analysis, some V segments, TRBV6-2 and TRBV6-3 included, were excluded as indistinguishable.

Vbeta (60) and Jbeta (13) primers were used in the PCR. Using immunoSEQ multiplex PCR, the repertoire was profiled, and TCRdb retains in-frame clones only, with some absent. The data show some 45,000 clones, around 68% seen once. V lost 4 bases and J lost 3; bases outside the gene matches: 4. Germline V CDR1 and CDR2: SGHRS, YFSETQ. CDR3 length: 14 residues. Regarding this clone: Its antigen is undetermined.

Sequenced input: PBMCs. J is TRBJ1-2 and V is TRBV5-1; TRBD1 matches at 9 bases. This TCR derives from a man aged 30-40 years in good health and CMV-seronegative. The CDR3, as DNA: TGCGCCAGCAGCCCGGGGGACAGGGACTATGGCTACACCTTC. It is translated as CASSPGDRDYGYTF.